This T cell receptor beta chain originates from a study of somatic mutations in cytotoxic T cells in rheumatoid arthritis. Study results and caveats: There was no significant difference in CD8+ T-cell clonality between rheumatoid arthritis patients and age-matched healthy controls. Patients with rheumatoid arthritis, but not healthy controls, had CD8+ clonality that increased with age.

Assay: immunoSEQ multiplex PCR; the TCRdb copy retains only in-frame clones and omits some. Of about 11,000 clones in the sample, just under 75% were seen once. The CDR3 consists of 12 residues. The germline CDR1 and CDR2 sequences are SNHLY and FYNNEI. The V end was cut by 6 bases, the J end by 1 base, with 4 bases between. The control group consisted of some 19 healthy blood donors, whose median age was approximately 56 years (range about 21-80) and of whom over 50% were female. The study pulled out CD4+ and CD8+ cells with positive magnetic bead selection and then checked their purity by flow cytometry. Only a few counts were recorded for this clone. Antigen specificity is unknown.

This chain links TRBV2 with TRBJ1-5; no firm D call. Specimen: CD8+ T cells sorted from blood. The TCR was taken from a woman between 35 and 50 years old in good health. CDR3 sequence reads: CASSRSNQPQHF. The CDR3 DNA reads TGTGCCAGCAGCAGGAGCAATCAGCCCCAGCATTTT.